The present TCR beta chain was sequenced within a study of vaccination and CD4 T cells after COVID-19. Study details: The convalescent group had six males, four females, seven Caucasians, two Asians, one multiracial. Post-vaccination samples were procured at a median of roughly 76 days following dose two (range 14 to 241). Overlapping spike peptides from SARS-CoV-2, HCoV-NL63, HCoV-OC43 and HCoV-229E served to stimulate the cells.

Concerning this clonotype: Its target is unknown.

In germline, CDR1 is SGDLS, CDR2 YYNGEE. There are 15 residues in the CDR3. The V and J ends lost 3 bases and 4 bases, in that order; junction bases with no gene match: 2. Cultured CD4+ T-cell DNA underwent Oncomine TCR Beta short-read sequencing. Once CD4+ T cells had been cultured, genomic DNA was extracted from them. TCRdb redid the calling of the PCR reads with MiXCR, one entry per CDR3 protein. The table includes more than 9,000 distinct CDR3 sequences, 20% detected once. Treatment given: roughly 10-day PBMC culture with coronavirus spike peptide pools or control peptides (ViraFEST assay). The chain recombines TRBV9 with TRBJ2-5; 14 nucleotides agree with TRBD2. The receptor comes from a human donor who received a COVID-19 vaccine. This specimen was CD4+ T cells from blood, cultured in vitro, taken before SARS-CoV-2 vaccination. The CDR3 sequence: CASSAGLAGVETQYF. CDR3 nucleotides: TGTGCCAGCAGCGCGGGACTAGCGGGGGTAGAGACCCAGTACTTC.